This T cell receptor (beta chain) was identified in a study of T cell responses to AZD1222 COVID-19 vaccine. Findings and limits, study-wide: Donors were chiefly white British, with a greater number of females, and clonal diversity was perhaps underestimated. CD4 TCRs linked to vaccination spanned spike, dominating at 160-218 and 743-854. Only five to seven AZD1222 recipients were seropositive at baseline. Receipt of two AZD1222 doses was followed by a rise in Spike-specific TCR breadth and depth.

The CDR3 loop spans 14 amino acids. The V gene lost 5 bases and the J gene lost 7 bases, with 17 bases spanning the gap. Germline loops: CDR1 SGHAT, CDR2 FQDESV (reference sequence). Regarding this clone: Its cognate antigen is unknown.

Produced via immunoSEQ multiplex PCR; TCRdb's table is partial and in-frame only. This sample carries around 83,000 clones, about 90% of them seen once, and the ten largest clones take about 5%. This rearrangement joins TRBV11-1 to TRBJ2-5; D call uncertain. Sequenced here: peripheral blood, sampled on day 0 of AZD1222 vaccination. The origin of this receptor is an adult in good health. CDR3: CASSLKARVGTQYF. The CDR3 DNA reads TGTGCCAGCAGCCTCAAAGCAAGGGTAGGGACCCAGTACTTC.